This TCR beta chain was recovered during a study of T cells in Graves' hyperthyroidism and ophthalmopathy. For the study at large: Before any treatment, at initial diagnosis, peripheral blood was collected.

Germline values: CDR1 MNHNS, CDR2 SASEGT. V was trimmed by 5 bases and J by 3 bases, leaving 14 bases between them. The CDR3 covers 14 residues. This clonotype has at least ten counts. Its antigen remains unknown. Amplified regions were TCR beta CDR3 sequences from RNA transcripts. The TCR CDR3 was amplified in a first-round RT-PCR using the HTBI primer set. TCRdb independently ran MiXCR on the multiplex PCR reads; one entry per CDR3 protein. The sample contains fewer than 400,000 distinct CDR3 sequences, roughly 15% of which appear only once. Study outcomes and limitations: Ophthalmopathy got predicted by the model a median about six months before its onset.

Stability of Graves' hyperthyroidism was defined as absent ophthalmopathy progression within 18 months. The chain couples TRBV6-1 to TRBJ2-7; no clear D. This TCR was sampled from a man aged 30 to 39 with Graves' hyperthyroidism. What was sequenced was blood. CDR3 in DNA: TGTGCCAGCAGTCCAGCTCTAGGGTACTACGAGCAGTACTTC. It yields the protein CASSPALGYYEQYF.